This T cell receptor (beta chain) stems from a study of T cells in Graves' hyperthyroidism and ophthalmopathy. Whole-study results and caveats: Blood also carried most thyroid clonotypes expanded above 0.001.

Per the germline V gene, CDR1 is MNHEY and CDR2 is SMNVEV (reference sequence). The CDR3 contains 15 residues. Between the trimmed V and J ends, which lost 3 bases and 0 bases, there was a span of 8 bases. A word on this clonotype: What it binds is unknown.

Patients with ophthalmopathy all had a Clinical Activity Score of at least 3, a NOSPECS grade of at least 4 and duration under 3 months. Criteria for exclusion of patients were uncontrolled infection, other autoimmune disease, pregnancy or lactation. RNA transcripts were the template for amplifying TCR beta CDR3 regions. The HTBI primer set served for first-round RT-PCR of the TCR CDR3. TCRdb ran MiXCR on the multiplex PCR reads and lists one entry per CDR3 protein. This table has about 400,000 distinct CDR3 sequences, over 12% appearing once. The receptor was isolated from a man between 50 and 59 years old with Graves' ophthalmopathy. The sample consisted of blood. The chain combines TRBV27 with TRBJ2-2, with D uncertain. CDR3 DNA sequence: TGTGCCAGCAGTTTCCGCAGTTCGAACACCGGGGAGCTGTTTTTT. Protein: CASSFRSSNTGELFF.